This note documents a single T cell receptor beta chain sequence. Its cognate antigen is unknown. Clones were sequenced by immunoSEQ multiplex PCR, and TCRdb holds only the in-frame ones, with some missing. The sample holds around 49,000 clones; about 89% are singletons and the top ten take over 0.55%. The data are from a study of graft-versus-host responses after intestinal transplantation. Study-level background: Anti-thymocyte globulin induction was given to all recipients, followed by tacrolimus and steroids for about 3 years.

This CDR3 has 11 amino acids. Germline V gene sequence: CDR1 SGHRS, CDR2 YFSETQ. V was cut by 3 bases and J by 9 bases, with 7 bases left in between. This receptor was obtained from a human donor who was the organ donor for an intestinal transplant. This chain connects TRBV5-1 to TRBJ1-5; D gene unclear. Sequenced material: unstimulated CD4+ T cells sorted from spleen or lymph node cells, taken before transplant. CDR3: CASSSTPPQHF. CDR3 nucleotides: TGCGCCAGCAGCTCAACACCGCCCCAGCATTTT.